Below are 23 T cell receptor beta chains sequenced from a single sample in a study of cytomegalovirus exposure and HLA in healthy donors. The method was immunoSEQ multiplex PCR; TCRdb's version includes in-frame clones alone and lacks a portion of them. The top ten clones hold 1.4% of a sample with 71,000 or so clones, over 85% of them seen once. Material: PBMCs. Every receptor here comes from a man between 18 and 35 years old in good health and CMV-seropositive.

This rearrangement joins TRBV6-5 to TRBJ1-3; TRBD1 matches at 10 bases. Germline loops: CDR1 MNHEY, CDR2 SVGAGI. V shed 2 bases, J shed 2 bases, and the junction held 3 bases outside the gene matches. This CDR3 has 16 residues. CDR3 sequence reads: CASSYEGTGAGNTIYF. The CDR3, as DNA: TGTGCCAGCAGTTACGAAGGGACAGGGGCTGGAAACACCATATATTTT.

The chain carries TRBV5-4 and TRBJ2-2, with D possibly being TRBD1 (6 bases). The V end lost 3 bases, the J end lost 3 bases, and 12 bases lay between the germline ends. The CDR3 runs to 15 residues. Germline V lookup: CDR1 SGHNT, CDR2 YYREEE (reference sequence). In DNA, the CDR3 is TGTGCCAGCAGCTCCTTAGGGGGAGACACCGGGGAGCTGTTTTTT. Translated, it gives CASSSLGGDTGELFF.

The chain uses TRBV6-1 and TRBJ2-7; 8 bases line up with TRBD1. The length of the CDR3 is 13 residues. The V gene's germline CDR1 is MNHNS and CDR2 SASEGT. With V trimmed by 8 bases and J by 3 bases, 6 bases remained unmatched. Here the CDR3 reads CASEGDRLYEQYF. The CDR3, as DNA: TGTGCCAGCGAGGGGGACAGGCTCTACGAGCAGTACTTC.

The V call is TRBV7-2, the J call TRBJ2-7; 7 nucleotides align to TRBD2. V lost 4 bases, J lost 7 bases, and 13 bases stayed unmatched. The CDR3 is 15 residues long. CDR1 SGHTA and CDR2 FQGNSA come from the germline V gene. The CDR3: CASSSQGGGSWEQYF. The CDR3 nucleotides are TGTGCCAGCAGCTCTCAGGGCGGGGGTTCGTGGGAGCAGTACTTC.

This clone appeared a single time. The chain combines TRBV6-6 with TRBJ2-5; perhaps TRBD2 as D (5 bases). The CDR3 extends over 13 amino acids. Germline V CDR1 and CDR2: MNHNY, SVGAGI (reference sequence). Trimming left V 10 bases short and J 2 bases short, with 14 bases between. The CDR3 coding sequence is TGTGCCACCACGGACCCGGGGCAAGAGACCCAGTACTTC. Protein sequence: CATTDPGQETQYF.

The chain carries TRBV18 and TRBJ2-5; 13 nucleotides line up with TRBD2. Germline V lookup: CDR1 KGHSH, CDR2 LQKENI. CDR3 size: 17 residues. J lost 3 bases, V lost 2 bases, and 6 bases had no gene match. CDR3 residues: CASSPNLGLAGEETQYF. CDR3 nucleotide sequence: TGTGCCAGCTCACCAAACCTCGGACTAGCGGGAGAAGAGACCCAGTACTTC.

V usage is TRBV7-2 and J usage is TRBJ2-3; 9 bases line up with TRBD2. V trimming: 5 bases; J trimming: 0 bases; junction bases outside the gene matches: 9. CDR3 length equals 17 residues. The germline gives CDR1 SGHTA, CDR2 FQGNSA. CDR3 in amino acids: CASSPAGRGGSTDTQYF. The CDR3, as DNA: TGTGCCAGCAGCCCCGCTGGGCGGGGGGGCAGCACAGATACGCAGTATTTT.

V usage is TRBV5-1 and J usage is TRBJ1-3; maybe TRBD1 (5 bases). V lost 0 bases, J lost 0 bases, and 7 bases lay in between. Germline CDR1 reads SGHRS; CDR2 reads YFSETQ. The CDR3 is made up of 15 amino acids. The CDR3 is CASSLEGISGNTIYF. The CDR3 DNA is TGCGCCAGCAGCTTGGAGGGGATCTCTGGAAACACCATATATTTT.

The chain couples TRBV5-8 to TRBJ2-7, with a tentative D call TRBD1 (5 bases). Germline CDR1 and CDR2: SGHTS and YDEGEE. V lost 5 bases to trimming and J lost 5 bases, with 17 bases between them. This CDR3 region has 14 residues. The CDR3: CASRAGLTSHEQYF. The CDR3 DNA follows: TGTGCCAGCAGGGCAGGGCTAACCTCTCACGAGCAGTACTTC.

The chain is built from TRBV18 and TRBJ1-1; perhaps TRBD1 as D (5 bases). Germline V lookup: CDR1 KGHSH, CDR2 LQKENI. The V gene lost 3 bases and the J gene lost 4 bases, with 12 bases spanning the gap. The CDR3 runs to 14 residues. CDR3 DNA: TGTGCCAGCTCACCGGGGCCCAGGCTCACTGAAGCTTTCTTT. This gives the protein CASSPGPRLTEAFF.

The chain links TRBV19 to TRBJ2-1, with 7 bases lining up with TRBD1. The CDR3 loop spans 17 amino acids. The germline CDR1 and CDR2 sequences are LNHDA and SQIVND (reference sequence). V lost 5 bases and J lost 3; bases outside the gene matches: 13. CDR3 coding DNA: TGTGCCAGTAGTTTAACAGGGGAAGGGGCGGGCTACAATGAGCAGTTCTTC. This sequence encodes CASSLTGEGAGYNEQFF.

The chain combines TRBV2 with TRBJ1-3, with D hard to call. The CDR3 extends over 14 amino acids. Germline loops: CDR1 SNHLY, CDR2 FYNNEI. Between the trimmed V and J ends, which lost 8 bases and 4 bases, there was a span of 15 bases. The CDR3 loop reads CASPRGRRGNTIYF. The CDR3, as DNA: TGTGCCAGCCCCCGGGGTCGGCGGGGAAACACCATATATTTT.

The gene calls are TRBV28 and TRBJ2-3; no reliable D call. This CDR3 region has 14 residues. With 2 bases removed from V and 6 bases from J, the gap between germline ends came to 12 bases. Germline CDR1 and CDR2: MDHEN and SYDVKM. CDR3 nucleotides: TGTGCCAGCAGTTTAAGACAAAAACGGGATACGCAGTATTTT. Translating it yields CASSLRQKRDTQYF.

The V call is TRBV19, the J call TRBJ1-5; D is uncertain. Trimming took off 3 bases at V and 6 bases at J, with 9 bases between the two ends. CDR3 size: 13 residues. Looked up from germline, CDR1 is LNHDA and CDR2 is SQIVND (reference sequence). The CDR3 loop reads CASSIFSSQPQHF. The CDR3 region has the DNA TGTGCCAGTAGTATCTTCTCGAGTCAGCCCCAGCATTTT. The variable domain in full, with the rest retrieved from reference TRBV19 and TRBJ1-5, is DGGITQSPKYLFRKEGQNVTLSCEQNLNHDAMYWYRQDPGQGLRLIYYSQIVNDFQKGDIAEGYSVSREKKESFPLTVTSAQKNPTAFYLCASSIFSSQPQHFGDGTRLSIL.

V is TRBV5-1 and J is TRBJ2-7; 9 bases agree with TRBD1. This CDR3 is built from 16 residues. V gave up 3 bases and J gave up 2 bases; unmatched junction bases: 9. Germline assignment: CDR1 SGHRS and CDR2 YFSETQ. CDR3 nucleotides: TGCGCCAGCAGCTCGATCCGGGACAGGGCAGCCTACGAGCAGTACTTC. As protein: CASSSIRDRAAYEQYF.

This clone was counted only a few times. V usage is TRBV7-9 and J usage is TRBJ2-3; D is possibly TRBD2 (5 bases). The germline V gene has CDR1 SEHNR and CDR2 FQNEAQ (reference sequence). V was cut by 5 bases and J by 0 bases, with 18 bases left in between. This CDR3 is built from 17 residues. CDR3 nucleotides: TGTGCCAGCAGCCCAGGACTTAGCACTGGTAGCACAGATACGCAGTATTTT. This codes for CASSPGLSTGSTDTQYF.

The V and J genes are TRBV5-1 and TRBJ2-7, with 8 bases identical to TRBD1. Germline V CDR1 and CDR2: SGHRS, YFSETQ. The trim removed 0 bases at V and 5 bases at J, leaving 10 bases unmatched. The CDR3 loop spans 16 amino acids. The CDR3 reads CASSLAADRGSHEQYF. In DNA form, the CDR3 reads TGCGCCAGCAGCTTGGCCGCAGACAGGGGTAGCCACGAGCAGTACTTC.

The rearrangement links TRBV6-5 to TRBJ1-5; no firm D call. This CDR3 contains 12 residues. Germline loops: CDR1 MNHEY, CDR2 SVGAGI. With 6 bases removed from V and 4 bases from J, the gap between germline ends came to 7 bases. The chain's CDR3 is CASSKTNQPQHF. In DNA form, the CDR3 reads TGTGCCAGCAGCAAAACAAATCAGCCCCAGCATTTT.

This chain connects TRBV6-5 to TRBJ2-5; 11 bases fit TRBD2. Germline values: CDR1 MNHEY, CDR2 SVGAGI. The V segment lost 2 bases and the J segment 2 bases; nucleotides outside the gene matches: 4. The CDR3 covers 16 residues. CDR3 sequence reads: CASSYTGTSGQETQYF. CDR3 DNA sequence: TGTGCCAGCAGTTACACCGGGACTAGCGGACAAGAGACCCAGTACTTC.

The V call is TRBV6-5, the J call TRBJ2-7; 11 bases match TRBD2. Per germline, CDR1 MNHEY and CDR2 SVGAGI. With 6 bases clipped from V and 7 bases from J, the junction kept 11 bases outside the gene matches. The CDR3 loop spans 15 amino acids. The CDR3 protein is CASSVTVLAGEEQYF. CDR3 bases: TGTGCCAGCAGCGTCACAGTACTAGCGGGAGAGGAGCAGTACTTC.

The chain recombines TRBV30 with TRBJ1-5; tentative D call: TRBD1 (5 bases). The germline V gene has CDR1 GTSNPN and CDR2 SVGIG (reference sequence). This CDR3 has 14 amino acids. Trimming removed 5 bases at V and 1 base at J, with 12 bases between. The CDR3 region has the DNA TGTGCCTGGGGACAAAGGCCCAGCAATCAGCCCCAGCATTTT. Protein product: CAWGQRPSNQPQHF.

The rearrangement links TRBV19 to TRBJ2-3; TRBD1 agrees at 7 bases. The V segment lost 5 bases and the J segment 5 bases; nucleotides outside the gene matches: 10. The CDR3 totals 15 residues. CDR1 and CDR2 (germline): LNHDA, SQIVND (reference sequence). The CDR3 DNA follows: TGTGCCAGTAGTCCCGGGACAGCCTTTGAAGATACGCAGTATTTT. Protein: CASSPGTAFEDTQYF.

The rearrangement links TRBV11-2 to TRBJ2-3; possible D gene TRBD2, 6 bases. Trimming shortened V by 4 bases and J by 0 bases, and 17 bases separated the two germline ends. CDR1 is SGHAT, CDR2 FQNNGV, per germline. The CDR3 contains 17 residues. The CDR3 sequence is CASSSKIQGTSTDTQYF. The CDR3 DNA reads TGTGCCAGCAGCTCAAAAATACAAGGGACTAGCACAGATACGCAGTATTTT.